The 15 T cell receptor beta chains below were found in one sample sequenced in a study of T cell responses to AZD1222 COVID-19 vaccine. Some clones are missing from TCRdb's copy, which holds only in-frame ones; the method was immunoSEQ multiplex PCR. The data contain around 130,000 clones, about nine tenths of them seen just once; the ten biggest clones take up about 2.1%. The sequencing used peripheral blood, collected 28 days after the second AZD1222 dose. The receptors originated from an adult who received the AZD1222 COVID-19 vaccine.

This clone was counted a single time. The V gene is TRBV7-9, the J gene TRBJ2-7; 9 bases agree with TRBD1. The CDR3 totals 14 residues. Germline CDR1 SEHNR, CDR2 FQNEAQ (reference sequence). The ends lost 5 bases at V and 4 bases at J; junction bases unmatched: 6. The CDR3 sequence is CASSLTGGVYEQYF. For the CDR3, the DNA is TGTGCCAGCAGCCTTACAGGGGGCGTATACGAGCAGTACTTC.

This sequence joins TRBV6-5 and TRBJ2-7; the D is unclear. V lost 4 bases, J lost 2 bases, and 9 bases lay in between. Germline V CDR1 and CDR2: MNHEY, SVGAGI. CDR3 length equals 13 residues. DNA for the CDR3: TGTGCCAGCAGTTTTACGCTGGCCTACGAGCAGTACGTC. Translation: CASSFTLAYEQYV.

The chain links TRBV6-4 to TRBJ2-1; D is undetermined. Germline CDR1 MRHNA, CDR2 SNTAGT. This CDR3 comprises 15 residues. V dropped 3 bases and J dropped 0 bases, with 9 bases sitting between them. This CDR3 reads CASSDGESSYNEQFF. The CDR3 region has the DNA TGTGCCAGCAGTGATGGGGAAAGCTCCTACAATGAGCAGTTCTTC.

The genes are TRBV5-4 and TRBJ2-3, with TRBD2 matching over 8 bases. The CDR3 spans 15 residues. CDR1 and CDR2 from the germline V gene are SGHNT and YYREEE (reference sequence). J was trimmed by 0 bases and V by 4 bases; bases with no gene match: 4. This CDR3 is CASSPIAGSTDTQYF. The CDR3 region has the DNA TGTGCCAGCAGCCCAATAGCGGGGAGCACAGATACGCAGTATTTT.

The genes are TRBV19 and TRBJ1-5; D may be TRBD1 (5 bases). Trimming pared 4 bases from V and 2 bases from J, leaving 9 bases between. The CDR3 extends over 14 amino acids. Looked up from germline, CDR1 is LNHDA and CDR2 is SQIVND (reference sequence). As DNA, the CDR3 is TGTGCCAGTAGTAGACTGGGGGGCAATCAGCCCCAGCATTTT. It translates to CASSRLGGNQPQHF.

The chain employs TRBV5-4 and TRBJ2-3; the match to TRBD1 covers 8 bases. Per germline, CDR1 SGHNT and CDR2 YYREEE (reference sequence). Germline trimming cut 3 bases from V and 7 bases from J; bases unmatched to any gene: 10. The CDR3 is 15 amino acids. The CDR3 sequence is CASSSGQGQPNTQYF. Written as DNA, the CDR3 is TGTGCCAGCAGCTCTGGACAGGGCCAGCCGAATACGCAGTATTTT.

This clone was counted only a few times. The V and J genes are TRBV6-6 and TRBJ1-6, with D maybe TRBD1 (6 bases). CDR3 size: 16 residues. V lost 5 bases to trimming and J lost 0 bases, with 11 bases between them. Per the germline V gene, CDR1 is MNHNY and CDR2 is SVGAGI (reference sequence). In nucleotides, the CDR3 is TGTGCCAGCAGTGGGGGACAAAGCTCCTATAATTCACCCCTCCACTTT. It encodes CASSGGQSSYNSPLHF.

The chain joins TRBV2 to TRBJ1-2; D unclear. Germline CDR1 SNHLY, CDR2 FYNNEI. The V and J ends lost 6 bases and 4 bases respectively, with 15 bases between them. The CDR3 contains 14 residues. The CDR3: CASRPPGSTYGYTF. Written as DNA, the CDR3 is TGTGCCAGCAGGCCCCCTGGGAGTACCTATGGCTACACCTTC.

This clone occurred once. CDR3 region: CASSRNSGANVLTF. The DNA for the CDR3 is TGTGCCAGCAGCCGGAACTCTGGGGCCAACGTCCTGACTTTC. V usage is TRBV14 and J usage is TRBJ2-6, with D unresolved. V was trimmed by 4 bases and J by 0 bases, leaving 4 bases between them. The CDR3 sequence is 14 residues long. Germline V gene lookup returns CDR1 SGHDN and CDR2 FVKESK.

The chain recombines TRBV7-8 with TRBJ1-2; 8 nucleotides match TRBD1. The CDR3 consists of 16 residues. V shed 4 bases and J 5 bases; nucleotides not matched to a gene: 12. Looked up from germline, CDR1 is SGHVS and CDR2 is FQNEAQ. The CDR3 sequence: CASSWGAGGAWYGYTF. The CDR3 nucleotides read TGTGCCAGCAGCTGGGGGGCAGGGGGCGCTTGGTATGGCTACACCTTC. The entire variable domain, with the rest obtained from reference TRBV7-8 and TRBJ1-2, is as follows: GAGVSQSPRYKVAKRGQDVALRCDPISGHVSLFWYQQALGQGPEFLTYFQNEAQLDKSGLPSDRFFAERPEGSVSTLKIQRTQQEDSAVYLCASSWGAGGAWYGYTFGSGTRLTVV.

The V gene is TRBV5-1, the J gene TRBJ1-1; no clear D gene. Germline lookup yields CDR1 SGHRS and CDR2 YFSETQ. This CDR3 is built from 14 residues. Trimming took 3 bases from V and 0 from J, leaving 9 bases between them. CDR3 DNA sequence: TGCGCCAGCAGCTCGAACAGCTTGAACACTGAAGCTTTCTTT. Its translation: CASSSNSLNTEAFF.

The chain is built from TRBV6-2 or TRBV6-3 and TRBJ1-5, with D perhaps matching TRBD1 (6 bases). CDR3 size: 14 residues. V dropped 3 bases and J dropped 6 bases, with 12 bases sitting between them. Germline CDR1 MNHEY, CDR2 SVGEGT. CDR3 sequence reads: CASSYLVGGQPQHF. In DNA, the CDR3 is TGTGCCAGCAGTTATCTCGTAGGGGGTCAGCCCCAGCATTTT.

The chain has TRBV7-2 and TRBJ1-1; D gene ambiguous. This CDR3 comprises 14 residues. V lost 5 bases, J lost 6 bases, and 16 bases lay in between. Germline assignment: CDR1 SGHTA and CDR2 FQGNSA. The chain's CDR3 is CASSPLGGPAEAFF. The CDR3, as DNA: TGTGCCAGCAGCCCCTTGGGCGGTCCCGCTGAAGCTTTCTTT.

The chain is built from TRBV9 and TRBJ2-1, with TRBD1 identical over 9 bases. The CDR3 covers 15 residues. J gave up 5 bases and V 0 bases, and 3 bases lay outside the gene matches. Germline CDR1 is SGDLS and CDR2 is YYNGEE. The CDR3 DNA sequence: TGTGCCAGCAGCGTAGTGGGACAGGGTAACAATGAGCAGTTCTTC. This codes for CASSVVGQGNNEQFF.

The CDR3 region has the DNA TGTGCCAGCAGCTTAGCGTCCCGGACGGATCAGCCCCAGCATTTT. Its translation is CASSLASRTDQPQHF. The genes are TRBV7-8 and TRBJ1-5; D is uncertain. CDR1 SGHVS and CDR2 FQNEAQ come from the germline V gene. V was cut by 0 bases and J by 5 bases, with 11 bases left in between. The CDR3 is 15 amino acids.